These 6 T cell receptor beta chains originate from one sample sequenced in a study of cytomegalovirus exposure and HLA in healthy donors. The study ran its PCR with 60 Vbeta and 13 Jbeta primers. Sequencing used immunoSEQ multiplex PCR; TCRdb keeps in-frame clones, though not all of them. Altogether about 90,000 clones are present, roughly 80% being singletons, with the ten largest covering roughly 2%. The specimen sequenced was PBMCs. The receptor set was obtained from a boy younger than 18 in good health and CMV-seronegative.

The chain uses TRBV5-1 and TRBJ1-1, with a tentative D call TRBD1 (6 bases). Trimming took off 7 bases at V and 4 bases at J, with 14 bases between the two ends. The germline gives CDR1 SGHRS, CDR2 YFSETQ. CDR3 size: 13 residues. CDR3 region: CASGQGIPTEAFF. As DNA, the CDR3 is TGCGCCAGCGGCCAGGGGATTCCCACTGAAGCTTTCTTT.

This clone was found a few times. The chain couples TRBV25-1 to TRBJ2-7; D is possibly TRBD1 (6 bases). Looked up from germline, CDR1 is MGHDK and CDR2 is SYGVNS. This CDR3 spans 14 amino acids. V lost 5 bases, J lost 2 bases, and 13 bases lay in between. CDR3 residues: CASSPRDTTYEQYF. CDR3 nucleotides: TGTGCCAGCAGTCCAAGGGACACTACCTACGAGCAGTACTTC.

The DNA of the CDR3 is TGCAGCGTTGCGGGTCCGGGCACTGAAGCTTTCTTT. This codes for CSVAGPGTEAFF. The J gene is TRBJ1-1, the V gene TRBV29-1; no firm D call. The CDR3 spans 12 residues. CDR1 is SQVTM, CDR2 ANQGSEA, per germline. V was shortened by 4 bases and J by 4 bases, with 10 bases between the two germline ends.

The V and J genes are TRBV19 and TRBJ2-4, with a weak D call TRBD1 (5 bases). V was clipped by 1 base and J by 8 bases, with 6 bases between them. The CDR3 is 12 residues long. Germline V lookup: CDR1 LNHDA, CDR2 SQIVND (reference sequence). The CDR3 sequence: CASSIARDIQYF. Written as DNA, the CDR3 is TGTGCCAGTAGTATAGCCAGGGACATTCAGTACTTC.

The rearrangement links TRBV7-8 to TRBJ2-1; TRBD2 aligns across 7 bases. Germline trimming cut 3 bases from V and 6 bases from J; bases unmatched to any gene: 8. Germline V lookup: CDR1 SGHVS, CDR2 FQNEAQ. The CDR3 covers 15 residues. The CDR3 region is CASSFEAGRRNEQFF. The CDR3 DNA reads as TGTGCCAGCAGCTTTGAAGCGGGACGTCGCAATGAGCAGTTCTTC.

The chain combines TRBV15 with TRBJ1-5; no firm D call. CDR1 and CDR2 (germline): LNHNV, YYDKDF (reference sequence). The ends were cut back, 0 bases at V and 3 bases at J, with 9 bases in the middle. The CDR3 totals 15 residues. In DNA form, the CDR3 reads TGTGCCACCAGCAGAGATGTAATTTCCAATCAGCCCCAGCATTTT. Protein: CATSRDVISNQPQHF.